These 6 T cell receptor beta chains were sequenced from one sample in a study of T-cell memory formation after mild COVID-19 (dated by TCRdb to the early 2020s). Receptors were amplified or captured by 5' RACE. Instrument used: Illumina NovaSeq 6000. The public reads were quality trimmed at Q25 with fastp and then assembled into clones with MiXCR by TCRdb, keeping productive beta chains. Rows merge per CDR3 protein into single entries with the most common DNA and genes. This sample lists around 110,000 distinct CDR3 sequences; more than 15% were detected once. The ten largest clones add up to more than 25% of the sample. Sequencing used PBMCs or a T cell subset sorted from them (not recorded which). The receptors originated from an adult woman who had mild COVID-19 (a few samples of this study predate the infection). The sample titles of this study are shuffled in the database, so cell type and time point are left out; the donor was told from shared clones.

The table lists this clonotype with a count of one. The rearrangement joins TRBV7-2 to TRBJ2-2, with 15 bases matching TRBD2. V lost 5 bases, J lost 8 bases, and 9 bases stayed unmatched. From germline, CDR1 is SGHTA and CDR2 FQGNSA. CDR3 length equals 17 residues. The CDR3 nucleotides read TGTGCCAGCAGCCCGGGGACTAGCGGGAGGCAGGCGGGGGAGCTGTTTTTT. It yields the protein CASSPGTSGRQAGELFF.

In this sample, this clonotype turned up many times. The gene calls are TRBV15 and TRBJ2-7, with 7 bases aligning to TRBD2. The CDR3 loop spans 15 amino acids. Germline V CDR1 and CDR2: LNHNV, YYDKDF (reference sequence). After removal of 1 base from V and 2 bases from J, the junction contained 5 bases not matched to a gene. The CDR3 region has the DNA TGTGCCACCAGCAGAGCTACGGGGGGAACCTACGAGCAGTACTTC. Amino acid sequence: CATSRATGGTYEQYF.

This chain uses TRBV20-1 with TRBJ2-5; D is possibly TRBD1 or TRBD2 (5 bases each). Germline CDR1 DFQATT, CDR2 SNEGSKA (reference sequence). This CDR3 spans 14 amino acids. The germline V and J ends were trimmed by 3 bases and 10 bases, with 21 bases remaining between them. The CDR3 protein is CSASDSRVGVDQYF. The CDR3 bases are TGCAGTGCTAGCGATAGCCGGGTGGGGGTCGACCAGTACTTC.

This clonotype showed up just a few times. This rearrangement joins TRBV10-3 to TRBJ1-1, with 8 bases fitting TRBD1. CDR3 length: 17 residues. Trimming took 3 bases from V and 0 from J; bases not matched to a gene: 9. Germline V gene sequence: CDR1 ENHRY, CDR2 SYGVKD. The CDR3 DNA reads TGTGCCATCAGTGAAAAGCGACAGGGGCCCTTGAACACTGAAGCTTTCTTT. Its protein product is CAISEKRQGPLNTEAFF.

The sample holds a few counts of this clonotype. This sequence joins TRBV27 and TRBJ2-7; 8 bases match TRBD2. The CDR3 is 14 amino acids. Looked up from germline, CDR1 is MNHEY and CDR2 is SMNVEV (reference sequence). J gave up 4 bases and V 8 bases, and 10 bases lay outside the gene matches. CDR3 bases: TGTGCCAGCTCGGGAGGGGGTCGGGTGTACGAGCAGTACTTC. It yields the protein CASSGGGRVYEQYF.

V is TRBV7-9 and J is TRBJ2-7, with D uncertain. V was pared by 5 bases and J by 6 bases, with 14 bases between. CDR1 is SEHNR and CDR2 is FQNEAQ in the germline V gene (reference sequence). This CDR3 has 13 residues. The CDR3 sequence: CASSPRPDIEQYF. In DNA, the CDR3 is TGTGCCAGCAGCCCCAGACCTGACATCGAGCAGTACTTC.